These 19 T cell receptor beta chains originate from one sample sequenced in a study of metastatic and nonmetastatic thyroid tumors. With MiXCR, TCRdb reprocessed the PCR reads. The sample shows about 14,000 clones, about 30% of them seen only once. Before thyroid surgery, none of the patients had received any treatment. Material for sequencing was tumor tissue. These receptors came from a female donor with papillary thyroid cancer or a benign thyroid nodule (not recorded which). Some clones in this sample may be carry-over from other donors' samples.

This chain links TRBV6-2 or TRBV6-3 with TRBJ1-1, with D perhaps TRBD1 (5 bases). The CDR3 runs to 13 residues. Trimming took off 6 bases at V and 10 bases at J, with 18 bases between the two ends. Germline-derived CDR1 and CDR2 are MNHEY and SVGEGT. The CDR3 nucleotides are TGTGCCAGCAGCCACGGGGCAGCCGGAGGAGCTTTCTTT. Protein: CASSHGAAGGAFF.

This clone was detected many times. Being one base from a much bigger clone, this may be a read error. Other DNA sequences in the same sample also yield this CDR3. The V call is TRBV2, the J call TRBJ1-5; 11 nucleotides agree with TRBD1. Germline-derived CDR1 and CDR2 are SNHLY and FYNNEI. CDR3 length: 14 amino acids. In DNA form, the CDR3 reads TGTGCCAGCAGTGTCGGGACAGGGGGTCAGCCCCAGCACTTT. Its protein product is CASSVGTGGQPQHF.

This clone is termed medium-sized. The chain recombines TRBV18 with TRBJ2-7; maybe TRBD2 (5 bases). This CDR3 has 15 residues. Between the trimmed V and J ends, which lost 1 base and 0 bases, there was a span of 10 bases. Germline CDR1 and CDR2: KGHSH and LQKENI. DNA of the CDR3: TGTGCCAGCTCACCACGGGCTGGGAGCTCCTACGAGCAGTACTTC. Translated: CASSPRAGSSYEQYF.

By frequency in the sample, this clone is large. V is TRBV6-5 and J is TRBJ1-1; no definite D call. This CDR3 has 14 residues. The germline V and J ends were trimmed by 0 bases and 4 bases, with 9 bases remaining between them. Germline V CDR1 and CDR2: MNHEY, SVGAGI. The CDR3 coding sequence is TGTGCCAGCAGTTACTCGGCCACGGGCACTGAAGCTTTCTTT. Amino acid sequence: CASSYSATGTEAFF.

This clone was seen ten or more times. The chain uses TRBV5-1 and TRBJ2-1; no clear D gene. The V end was cut by 7 bases, the J end by 6 bases, with 17 bases between. The CDR3 has 14 amino acids. Per the germline V gene, CDR1 is SGHRS and CDR2 is YFSETQ. This CDR3 reads CASAFGPSANEQFF. The CDR3 DNA is TGCGCCAGCGCCTTTGGCCCTTCAGCCAATGAGCAGTTCTTC.

This clone was seen at least ten times. The chain employs TRBV2 and TRBJ1-2, with 9 bases matching TRBD1. The length of the CDR3 is 14 residues. Germline V gene lookup returns CDR1 SNHLY and CDR2 FYNNEI. V was clipped by 11 bases and J by 8 bases; unmatched bases: 15. CDR3 region: CASAGGDRAGGYTF. For the CDR3, the DNA is TGTGCCTCAGCGGGGGGGGACAGGGCTGGAGGCTACACCTTC.

This clone was found a few times. The CDR3 region has the DNA TGTGCCAGCTCACCGACTAGCCGATGGGTAGAGACCCAGTACTTC. This codes for CASSPTSRWVETQYF. V gene TRBV18 combines with J gene TRBJ2-5; 7 bases are a match to TRBD2. Trimming at V came to 3 bases and at J to 4 bases, leaving 8 bases not matched to a gene. Germline V gene sequence: CDR1 KGHSH, CDR2 LQKENI. The CDR3 consists of 15 residues.

CDR3 in amino acids: CASSQGQARDTQYF. For the CDR3, the DNA is TGTGCCAGCAGCCAAGGACAGGCGAGAGATACGCAGTATTTT. The J gene is TRBJ2-3, the V gene TRBV11-2; 7 nucleotides match TRBD1. The CDR3 totals 14 residues. Germline V gene sequence: CDR1 SGHAT, CDR2 FQNNGV. The ends lost 5 bases at V and 5 bases at J; junction bases unmatched: 7.

In this sample, this clone turned up a few times. J is TRBJ2-1 and V is TRBV6-1; TRBD2 is a possible D gene (5 bases). Germline CDR1 MNHNS, CDR2 SASEGT. The CDR3 runs to 13 residues. Deletions cut 7 bases from V and 9 bases from J, with 16 bases between. The CDR3 is CASILQTRCEQFF. The CDR3 nucleotides read TGTGCCAGCATTCTACAAACTAGGTGTGAGCAGTTCTTC.

This clone was seen repeatedly, ten times or more. V usage is TRBV28 and J usage is TRBJ2-4; 9 bases align to TRBD2. There are 20 residues in the CDR3. Trimming cost V 3 bases and J 1 base; bases outside gene matches: 16. Germline CDR1 is MDHEN and CDR2 is SYDVKM. CDR3 nucleotides: TGTGCCAGCAGTTTCCCTCGGGGTAGCGGGAGCTCCTGGGCCAAAAACATTCAGTACTTC. This translates into CASSFPRGSGSSWAKNIQYF.

This clone appeared many times. The chain combines TRBV27 with TRBJ1-1; tentative D call: TRBD1 (5 bases). Germline assignment: CDR1 MNHEY and CDR2 SMNVEV (reference sequence). CDR3 length equals 14 residues. Trimming left V 3 bases short and J 5 bases short, with 13 bases between. The CDR3 DNA reads TGTGCCAGCAGTTTGACAGATTCGGGGACTGAAGCTTTCTTT. It codes for CASSLTDSGTEAFF.

This clone has a count of ten or more. The genes are TRBV12-3 or TRBV12-4 and TRBJ2-5; 9 bases line up with TRBD2. The CDR3 runs 17 residues. Trimming took 6 bases from V and 5 from J; bases not matched to a gene: 16. CDR3 amino acids: CASSKLGVREGRETQYF. The CDR3 nucleotides are TGTGCCAGCAGCAAATTAGGGGTGCGGGAGGGCCGGGAGACCCAGTACTTC.

This clone showed up many times. The CDR3 region is CASSSRRGANTEAFF. CDR3 DNA sequence: TGTGCCAGCAGCTCCCGGAGGGGCGCGAACACTGAAGCTTTCTTT. The rearrangement links TRBV11-3 to TRBJ1-1, with D maybe TRBD1 (5 bases). V was clipped by 4 bases and J by 1 base, with 13 bases between them. The CDR3 spans 15 residues. Germline loops: CDR1 SGHNT, CDR2 YENEEA.

V is TRBV4-2 and J is TRBJ2-6; D remains ambiguous. V gave up 7 bases and J gave up 0 bases, with 13 bases separating them. The CDR3 has 16 residues. CDR1 and CDR2 (germline): LGHNA, YNFKEQ. For the CDR3, the DNA is TGTGCCAGCATCCCAACAAAGACCTCTGGGGCCAACGTCCTGACTTTC. Its protein is CASIPTKTSGANVLTF.

This clone came up a few times. V and J are TRBV6-1 and TRBJ1-2; D gene unclear. The V gene's germline CDR1 is MNHNS and CDR2 SASEGT. The CDR3 loop spans 12 amino acids. The V end was cut by 6 bases, the J end by 4 bases, with 9 bases between. The CDR3 bases are TGTGCCAGCAGGTTGGGAACCTATGGCTACACCTTC. It codes for CASRLGTYGYTF.

This clone was detected many times. J is TRBJ2-1 and V is TRBV7-6; D possibly corresponds to TRBD2 (6 bases). From germline, CDR1 is SGHVS and CDR2 FNYEAQ. CDR3 size: 16 residues. V was clipped by 5 bases and J by 4 bases, with 18 bases between them. CDR3 bases: TGTGCCAGCAGCCCGCGGGGCAGCGGAACTTACAATGAGCAGTTCTTC. Translated, it gives CASSPRGSGTYNEQFF.

The V gene is TRBV30, the J gene TRBJ1-1; TRBD1 agrees at 9 bases. The CDR3 totals 9 residues. V was clipped by 7 bases and J by 10 bases; unmatched bases: 1. Germline CDR1 reads GTSNPN; CDR2 reads SVGIG (reference sequence). DNA for the CDR3: TGTGCCTCGGACAGGGGAGCTTTCTTT. This gives the protein CASDRGAFF.

This clone turned up a few times. A clone one base away is much larger, so this may be a read error. Written as DNA, the CDR3 is TGTGCCAGCAGGAGGGTCTTAGGGACCCAGTACTTC. Translated, it gives CASRRVLGTQYF. The rearrangement uses TRBV2 and TRBJ2-5; a possible D gene is TRBD2 (5 bases). The germline CDR1 and CDR2 sequences are SNHLY and FYNNEI. This CDR3 contains 12 residues. Trimming pared 6 bases from V and 7 bases from J, leaving 12 bases between.

This clone has ten or more counts. J is TRBJ1-3 and V is TRBV4-1, with TRBD1 identical over 7 bases. The CDR3 runs to 15 residues. Germline CDR1 MGHRA, CDR2 YSYEKL. J was trimmed by 6 bases and V by 2 bases; bases with no gene match: 7. The chain's CDR3 is CASSQPTGAVNTIYF. In nucleotides, the CDR3 is TGCGCCAGCAGCCAACCTACAGGGGCTGTAAACACCATATATTTT.